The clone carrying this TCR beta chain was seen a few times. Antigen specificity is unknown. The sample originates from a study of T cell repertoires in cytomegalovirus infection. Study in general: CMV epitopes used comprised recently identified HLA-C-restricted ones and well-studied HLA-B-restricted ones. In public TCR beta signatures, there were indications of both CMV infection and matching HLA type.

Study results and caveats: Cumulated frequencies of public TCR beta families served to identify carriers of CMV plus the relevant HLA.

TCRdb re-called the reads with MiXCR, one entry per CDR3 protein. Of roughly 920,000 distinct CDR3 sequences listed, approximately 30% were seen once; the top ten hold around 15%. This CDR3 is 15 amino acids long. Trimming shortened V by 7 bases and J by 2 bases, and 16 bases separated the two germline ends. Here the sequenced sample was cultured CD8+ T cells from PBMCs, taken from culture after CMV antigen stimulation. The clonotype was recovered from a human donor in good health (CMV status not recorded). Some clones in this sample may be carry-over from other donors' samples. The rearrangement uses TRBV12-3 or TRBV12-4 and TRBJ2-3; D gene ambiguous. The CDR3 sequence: CASIPKASLTDTQYF. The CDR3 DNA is TGTGCCAGCATTCCAAAGGCCAGCCTCACAGATACGCAGTATTTT.